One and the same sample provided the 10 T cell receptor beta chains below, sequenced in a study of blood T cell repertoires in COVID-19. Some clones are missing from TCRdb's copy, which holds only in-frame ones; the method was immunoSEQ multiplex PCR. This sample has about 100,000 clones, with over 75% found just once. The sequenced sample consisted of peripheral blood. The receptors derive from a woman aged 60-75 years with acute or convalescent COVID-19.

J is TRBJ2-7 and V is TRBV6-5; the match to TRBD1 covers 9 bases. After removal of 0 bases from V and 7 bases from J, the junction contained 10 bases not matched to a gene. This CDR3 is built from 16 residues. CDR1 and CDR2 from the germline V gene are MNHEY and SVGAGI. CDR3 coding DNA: TGTGCCAGCAGTTACTCCCCGACAGGGGGGCGGTTGGAGCAGTACTTC. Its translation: CASSYSPTGGRLEQYF.

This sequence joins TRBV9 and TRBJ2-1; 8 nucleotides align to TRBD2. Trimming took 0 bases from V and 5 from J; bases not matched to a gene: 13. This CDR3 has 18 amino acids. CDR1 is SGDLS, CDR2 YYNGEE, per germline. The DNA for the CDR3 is TGTGCCAGCAGCGTAGCGGGAGGGCCATATCAGGGAAACAATGAGCAGTTCTTC. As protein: CASSVAGGPYQGNNEQFF. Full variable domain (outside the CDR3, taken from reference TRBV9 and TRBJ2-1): DSGVTQTPKHLITATGQRVTLRCSPRSGDLSVYWYQQSLDQGLQFLIQYYNGEERAKGNILERFSAQQFPDLHSELNLSSLELGDSALYFCASSVAGGPYQGNNEQFFGPGTRLTVL.

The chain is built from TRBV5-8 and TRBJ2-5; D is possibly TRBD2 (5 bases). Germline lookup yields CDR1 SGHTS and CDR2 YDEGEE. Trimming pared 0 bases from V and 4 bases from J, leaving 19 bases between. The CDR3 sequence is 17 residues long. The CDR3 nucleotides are TGTGCCAGCAGCTTGGTGAAGTCGTCGGGAAAAGGAGAGACCCAGTACTTC. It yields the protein CASSLVKSSGKGETQYF.

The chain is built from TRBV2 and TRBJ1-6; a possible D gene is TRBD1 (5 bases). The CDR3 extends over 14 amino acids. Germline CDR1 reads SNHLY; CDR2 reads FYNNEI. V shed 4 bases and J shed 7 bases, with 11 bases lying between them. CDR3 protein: CASSVRSGNSPLHF. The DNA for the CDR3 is TGTGCCAGCAGTGTAAGATCAGGGAATTCACCCCTCCACTTT. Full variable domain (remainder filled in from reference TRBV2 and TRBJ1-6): EPEVTQTPSHQVTQMGQEVILRCVPISNHLYFYWYRQILGQKVEFLVSFYNNEISEKSEIFDDQFSVERPDGSNFTLKIRSTKLEDSAMYFCASSVRSGNSPLHFGNGTRLTVT.

This CDR3 reads CASSPTTGFLYF. CDR3 sequence (DNA): TGTGCCAGCAGCCCGACAACAGGTTTTCTGTACTTC. The J gene is TRBJ2-7, the V gene TRBV3-1 (or the pseudogene TRBV3-2); tentatively, D is TRBD1 (5 bases). Trimming stripped 4 bases from V and 12 bases from J, with 16 bases between. This CDR3 comprises 12 residues. Germline V gives CDR1 LGHDT, CDR2 YNNKEL (reference sequence).

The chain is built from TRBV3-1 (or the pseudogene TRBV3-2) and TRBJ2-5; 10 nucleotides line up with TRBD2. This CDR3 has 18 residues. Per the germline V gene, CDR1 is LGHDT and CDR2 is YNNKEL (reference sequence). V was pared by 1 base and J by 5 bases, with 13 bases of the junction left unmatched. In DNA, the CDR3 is TGTGCCAGCAGCCAAGGCGGTTTAGCGGGAGGAATGGGGGAGACCCAGTACTTC. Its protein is CASSQGGLAGGMGETQYF.

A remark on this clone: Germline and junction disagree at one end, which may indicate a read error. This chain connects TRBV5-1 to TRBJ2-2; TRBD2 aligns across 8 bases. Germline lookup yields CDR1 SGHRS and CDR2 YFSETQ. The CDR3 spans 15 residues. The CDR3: CARSPGGGDAGELFF. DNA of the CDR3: TGCGCCCGCAGCCCGGGGGGGGGCGACGCCGGGGAGCTGTTTTTT.

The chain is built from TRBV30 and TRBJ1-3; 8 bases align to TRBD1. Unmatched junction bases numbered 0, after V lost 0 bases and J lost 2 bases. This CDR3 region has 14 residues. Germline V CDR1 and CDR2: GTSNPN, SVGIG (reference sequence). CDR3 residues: CAWSVQGAGNTIYF. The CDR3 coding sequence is TGTGCCTGGAGTGTACAGGGGGCTGGAAACACCATATATTTT.

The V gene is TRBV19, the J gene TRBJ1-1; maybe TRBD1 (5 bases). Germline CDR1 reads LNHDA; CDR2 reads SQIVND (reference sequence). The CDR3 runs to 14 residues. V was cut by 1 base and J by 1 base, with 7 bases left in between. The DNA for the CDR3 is TGTGCCAGTAGTATAGGGGGCAGGAACACTGAAGCTTTCTTT. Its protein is CASSIGGRNTEAFF.

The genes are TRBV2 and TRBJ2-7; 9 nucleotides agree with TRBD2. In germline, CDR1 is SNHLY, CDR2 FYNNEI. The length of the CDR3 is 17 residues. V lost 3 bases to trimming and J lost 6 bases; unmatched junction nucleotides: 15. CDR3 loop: CASSERGGAGGYSEQYF. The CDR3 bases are TGTGCCAGCAGTGAGCGGGGGGGTGCGGGAGGATACAGCGAGCAGTACTTC.